Listed below are T cell receptor beta chains from one sample, sequenced in a study of T cell responses to AZD1222 COVID-19 vaccine. The data were produced by immunoSEQ multiplex PCR, yet TCRdb's version contains in-frame clones alone and is incomplete. Among fewer than 150,000 clones listed, more than 75% were seen once. Here the sequenced sample was peripheral blood, taken on day 0 of AZD1222 vaccination. All receptors come from an adult in good health. CDR3s include the opening cysteine and the closing phenylalanine or tryptophan. The D gene is left open where the match is weak. Where a row states a size, it is once, few, many or the class of an expanded clone; other rows omit it.

j_gene,abundance,len,d_gene,v_gene,CDR3aa,CDR3nt
TRBJ2-7,NA,13,NA,TRBV13,CASSSRMDYEQYF,TGTGCCAGCAGTAGCCGCATGGACTACGAGCAGTACTTC
TRBJ2-2,NA,16,NA,TRBV5-6,CASSLASVANTGELFF,TGTGCCAGCAGCTTGGCGAGCGTTGCGAACACCGGGGAGCTGTTTTTT
TRBJ1-2,NA,11,NA,TRBV28,CASSFGYGYTF,TGTGCCAGCAGTTTCGGCTATGGCTACACCTTC
TRBJ2-5,NA,16,TRBD2,TRBV10-2,CASSEFGGGALETQYF,TGCGCCAGCAGTGAGTTTGGCGGGGGGGCCCTCGAGACCCAGTACTTC
TRBJ1-6,NA,14,NA,TRBV27,CASSLSVGRSPLHF,TGTGCCAGCAGTTTATCCGTCGGACGGTCACCCCTCCACTTT
TRBJ1-5,few,13,NA,TRBV5-4,CASSVDANQPQHF,TGTGCCAGCAGCGTCGACGCAAATCAGCCCCAGCATTTT
TRBJ2-3,NA,15,NA,TRBV28,CASREFRDGGDTQYF,TGTGCCAGCAGAGAGTTCCGGGACGGCGGAGATACGCAGTATTTT
TRBJ2-3,NA,13,NA,TRBV4-2,CASSPRMEDTQYF,TGTGCCAGCAGCCCCCGTATGGAAGATACGCAGTATTTT
TRBJ2-3,NA,15,TRBD2,TRBV9,CASSESGAPTDTQYF,TGTGCCAGCAGCGAAAGCGGGGCCCCCACAGATACGCAGTATTTT
TRBJ1-1,NA,13,TRBD1,TRBV18,CASSGTGRTEAFF,TGTGCCAGCTCCGGGACAGGAAGAACTGAAGCTTTCTTT
TRBJ2-1,NA,15,TRBD2,TRBV14,CASSQTSGSYNEQFF,TGTGCCAGCAGCCAGACTAGCGGATCTTACAATGAGCAGTTCTTC
TRBJ1-6,NA,13,TRBD1,TRBV10-3,CATLGQGNSPLHF,TGTGCCACTCTCGGACAGGGTAATTCACCCCTCCACTTT
TRBJ2-1,NA,17,TRBD2,TRBV27,CASSSRAGGWSYNEQFF,TGTGCCAGCAGTTCACGGGCGGGGGGTTGGTCCTACAATGAGCAGTTCTTC
TRBJ1-1,NA,13,NA,TRBV6-5,CASSPLANTEAFF,TGTGCCAGCAGCCCCTTAGCTAACACTGAAGCTTTCTTT
TRBJ2-7,NA,13,TRBD1,TRBV6-5,CASRDRRYYEQYF,TGTGCCAGCAGGGACAGGCGATACTACGAGCAGTACTTC
TRBJ2-1,NA,16,TRBD2,TRBV4-1,CASSPFASGGINEQFF,TGCGCCAGCAGCCCATTCGCTAGCGGGGGTATAAATGAGCAGTTCTTC
TRBJ1-6,NA,18,NA,TRBV30,CAYSGFPTRSSYNSPLHF,TGTGCCTACTCAGGATTCCCGACGAGGAGCTCATATAATTCACCCCTCCACTTT
TRBJ2-3,NA,15,TRBD2,TRBV7-2,CASSPRGAGPDTQYF,TGTGCCAGCAGCCCGCGGGGGGCCGGGCCAGATACGCAGTATTTT
TRBJ2-7,few,15,NA,TRBV5-4,CASSFPGTAPREQYF,TGTGCCAGCAGCTTTCCCGGGACCGCCCCTCGCGAGCAGTACTTC
TRBJ1-1,NA,13,NA,TRBV7-6,CASSLGGDTEAFF,TGTGCCAGCAGCTTAGGAGGGGACACTGAAGCTTTCTTT
TRBJ1-2,NA,14,NA,TRBV7-9,CASSSAGDNYGYTF,TGTGCCAGCAGCTCGGCAGGCGACAACTATGGCTACACCTTC
TRBJ1-2,NA,13,NA,TRBV6-1,CASSEPGFYGYTF,TGTGCCAGCAGTGAACCAGGGTTCTATGGCTACACCTTC
TRBJ1-4,NA,15,NA,TRBV6-2/TRBV6-3,CASSFTGQPNEKLFF,TGTGCCAGCAGTTTTACGGGCCAACCGAATGAAAAACTGTTTTTT
TRBJ2-7,few,18,TRBD2,TRBV3-1/TRBV3-2,CASSPGTSGGPFSYEQYF,TGTGCCAGCAGTCCTGGGACTAGCGGGGGTCCGTTTTCCTACGAGCAGTACTTC
TRBJ2-3,NA,16,NA,TRBV4-2,CASSQVTGIFADTQYF,TGTGCCAGCAGCCAAGTTACAGGGATTTTCGCAGATACGCAGTATTTT
TRBJ2-7,NA,16,TRBD1,TRBV10-3,CAISDPGQGSAYEQYF,TGTGCCATCAGTGATCCGGGACAGGGGAGCGCCTACGAGCAGTACTTC
TRBJ1-2,NA,15,NA,TRBV4-1,CASKWGGATNYGYTF,TGCGCCAGCAAGTGGGGGGGGGCTACCAACTATGGCTACACCTTC
TRBJ1-4,NA,14,NA,TRBV11-2,CASSPPGFNEKLFF,TGTGCCAGCAGCCCTCCAGGGTTTAATGAAAAACTGTTTTTT
TRBJ2-5,NA,17,TRBD2,TRBV14,CASSHLRTSGAQETQYF,TGTGCCAGCAGCCATCTCAGGACTAGCGGAGCACAAGAGACCCAGTACTTC
TRBJ1-2,NA,13,NA,TRBV27,CASSGDRARGYTF,TGTGCCAGCAGTGGGGACCGCGCTCGGGGCTACACCTTC
TRBJ2-3,NA,12,NA,TRBV3-1/TRBV3-2,CASSQDGDTQYF,TGTGCCAGCAGCCAAGACGGAGATACGCAGTATTTT
TRBJ2-7,few,15,TRBD1,TRBV28,CASSYRGRVSYEQYF,TGTGCCAGCAGTTACAGGGGGCGGGTCTCCTACGAGCAGTACTTC
TRBJ2-7,few,15,TRBD2,TRBV6-5,CASSTKLAVPYEQYF,TGTGCCAGCAGTACGAAACTAGCGGTGCCTTACGAGCAGTACTTC
TRBJ1-1,NA,13,NA,TRBV14,CASSPSLNTEAFF,TGTGCCAGCAGCCCGAGTTTGAACACTGAAGCTTTCTTT
TRBJ1-1,NA,16,NA,TRBV2,CASSRQAAALNTEAFF,TGTGCCAGCAGTAGACAAGCGGCAGCCCTGAACACTGAAGCTTTCTTT
TRBJ2-1,NA,15,TRBD1,TRBV5-1,CASSVAGTGYNEQFF,TGCGCCAGCAGCGTGGCCGGGACAGGATACAATGAGCAGTTCTTC
TRBJ2-1,NA,12,NA,TRBV19,CAVGGGPLKQFF,TGTGCCGTTGGGGGCGGGCCTCTGAAGCAGTTCTTC
TRBJ2-3,NA,12,NA,TRBV7-2,CASSLDRSTQYF,TGTGCCAGCAGCTTAGATAGAAGTACGCAGTATTTT
TRBJ2-6,NA,14,NA,TRBV10-3,CAISRGTGANVLTF,TGTGCCATCAGTCGAGGCACTGGGGCCAACGTCCTGACTTTC